This is a list of T cell receptor beta chains from one sample in a study of blood T cell repertoires in COVID-19. The method was immunoSEQ multiplex PCR; TCRdb's version includes in-frame clones alone and lacks a portion of them. The table includes about 68,000 clones, 75% to 95% detected once. What was sequenced was peripheral blood. The source of these receptors is a human donor in a cohort sampled during active COVID-19. CDR3s include the opening cysteine and the closing phenylalanine or tryptophan. A D gene is named only where the DNA matches it firmly. Not every row has a clone size; where given, it reads once, few, many or a size class.

>.|TRBV30|TRBJ1-2|.|13
TGTGCCTGGAGTCCGGGGGGGGACTATGGCTACACCTTC
CAWSPGGDYGYTF
>once|TRBV5-6|TRBJ1-2|TRBD1|15
TGTGCCAGCAGCTCCCTTGGGACAGGGGGTTATGGCTACACCTTC
CASSSLGTGGYGYTF
>once|TRBV15|TRBJ1-5|.|19
TGTGCCACCAGCAGAGATGTTAATCCGAATATACTTAGCAATCAGCCCCAGCATTTT
CATSRDVNPNILSNQPQHF
>.|TRBV6-5|TRBJ2-7|TRBD1|15
TGTGCCAGCAGTTACAGGGACAGGGGATCCTACGAGCAGTACTTC
CASSYRDRGSYEQYF
>.|TRBV27|TRBJ2-3|TRBD1|14
TGTGCCAGCAGGGAACAGGGGGCCACAGATACGCAGTATTTT
CASREQGATDTQYF
>.|TRBV19|TRBJ1-1|.|14
TGTGCCAGTAGGACACTCCAAGCGGACACTGAAGCTTTCTTT
CASRTLQADTEAFF
>.|TRBV15|TRBJ2-2|TRBD2|20
TGTGCCACCAGCAGTGACTTCCCCGGACTAGCGGGGCGAAACACCGGGGAGCTGTTTTTT
CATSSDFPGLAGRNTGELFF
>.|TRBV9|TRBJ1-1|.|12
TGTGCCAGCAGCGGAATGGGCGCTGAAGCTTTCTTT
CASSGMGAEAFF
>.|TRBV7-9|TRBJ2-5|.|14
TGTGCCAGCAGCTTACCGGACAGACAAGAGACCCAGTACTTC
CASSLPDRQETQYF
>.|TRBV2|TRBJ2-1|TRBD2|15
TGTGCCAGCAGTTCAGCGGGGGGTTCCTACAATGAGCAGTTCTTC
CASSSAGGSYNEQFF
>.|TRBV11-2|TRBJ2-5|TRBD2|17
TGTGCCAGCAGCTTAGGGGTCGCGGGGGGGAACCAAGAGACCCAGTACTTC
CASSLGVAGGNQETQYF
>.|TRBV2|TRBJ2-4|TRBD1|16
TGTGCCAGCAGTGAGGGACAGGGGATAGCCAAAAACATTCAGTACTTC
CASSEGQGIAKNIQYF
>.|TRBV6-5|TRBJ2-7|.|14
TGTGCCAGCAGAACAAGTACAAAGTCCTACGAGCAGTACTTC
CASRTSTKSYEQYF
>few|TRBV14|TRBJ1-6|.|14
TGTGCCAGCAGCCAAGATCCGGGAAGATTGACCCTCCACTTT
CASSQDPGRLTLHF
>.|TRBV6-5|TRBJ1-2|.|13
TGTGCCAGCAGGACAGGAGGCCCCTATGGCTACACCTTC
CASRTGGPYGYTF
>.|TRBV12-3/TRBV12-4|TRBJ2-5|.|12
TGTGCCAGCAGTTTGACGGGGGAGACCCAGTACTTC
CASSLTGETQYF
>.|TRBV3-1/TRBV3-2|TRBJ1-4|.|15
TGTGCCAGCAGCCAGAGGGGGATCAGGGGTGAAAAACTGTTTTTT
CASSQRGIRGEKLFF
>.|TRBV27|TRBJ1-5|.|15
TGTGCCAGCAGGATCGGGAACGCCGGGGGACAGCCCCAGCATTTT
CASRIGNAGGQPQHF